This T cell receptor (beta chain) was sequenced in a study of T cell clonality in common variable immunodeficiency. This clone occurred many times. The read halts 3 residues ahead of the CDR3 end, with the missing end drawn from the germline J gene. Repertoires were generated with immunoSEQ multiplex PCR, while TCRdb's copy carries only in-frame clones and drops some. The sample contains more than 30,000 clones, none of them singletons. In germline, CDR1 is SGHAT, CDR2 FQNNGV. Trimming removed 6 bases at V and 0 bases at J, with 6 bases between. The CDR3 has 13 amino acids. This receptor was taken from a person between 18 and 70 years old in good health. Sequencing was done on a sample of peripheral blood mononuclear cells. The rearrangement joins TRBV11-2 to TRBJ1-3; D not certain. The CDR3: CASRFSSGNTIYF. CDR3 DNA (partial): TGTGCCAGCAGGTTTAGCTCTGGAAACACC.